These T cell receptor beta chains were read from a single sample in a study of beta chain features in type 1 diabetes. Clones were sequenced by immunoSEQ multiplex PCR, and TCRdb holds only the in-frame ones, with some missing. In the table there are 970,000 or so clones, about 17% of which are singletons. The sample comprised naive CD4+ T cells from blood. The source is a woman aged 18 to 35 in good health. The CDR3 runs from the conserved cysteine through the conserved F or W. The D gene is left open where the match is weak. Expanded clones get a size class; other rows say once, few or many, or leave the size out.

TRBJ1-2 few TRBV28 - TGTGCCAGCAGTTCCGACAACTATGGCTACACCTTC CASSSDNYGYTF
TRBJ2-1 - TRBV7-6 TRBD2 TGTGCCAGCAGCTGGGGCGGGAGTTGGGATGAGCAGTTCTTC CASSWGGSWDEQFF
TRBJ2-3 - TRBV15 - TGTGCCACCAGCACCCGCCAGGGGCGAGGAGATACGCAGTATTTT CATSTRQGRGDTQYF
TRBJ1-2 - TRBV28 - TGTGCCAGCGCCCCGGGGGAGAATTATGGCTACACCTTC CASAPGENYGYTF
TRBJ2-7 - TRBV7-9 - TGTGCCAGCAGCTTAGGCGGGTTTCGGCAGGTACTTTCCTACGAGCAGTACTTC CASSLGGFRQVLSYEQYF
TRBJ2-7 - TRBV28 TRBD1 TGTGCCAGCAGAGACAGGGGGAAGGTCGAGCAGTACTTC CASRDRGKVEQYF
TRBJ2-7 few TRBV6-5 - TGTGCCAGCAGACAGGGAGGGGGCTCCTACGAGCAGTACTTC CASRQGGGSYEQYF
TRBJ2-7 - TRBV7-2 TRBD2 TGTGCCAGCAGCCCCGCGGGACTAGCGAGCAGCTCCTACGAGCAGTACTTC CASSPAGLASSSYEQYF
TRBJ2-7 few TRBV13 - TGTGCCAGCAGCAGAGACAAATCCCGGGGCTTCTCCTACGAGCAGTACTTC CASSRDKSRGFSYEQYF
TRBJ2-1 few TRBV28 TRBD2 TGTGCCAGCAGTCTCCAAAGCGGGAGAATCCATGAGCAGTTCTTC CASSLQSGRIHEQFF
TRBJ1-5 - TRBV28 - TGTGCCAGCAGGAGTGACACACCATTTCTCCCTAGCAATCAGCCCCAGCATTTT CASRSDTPFLPSNQPQHF
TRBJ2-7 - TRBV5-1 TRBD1 TGCGCCAGCTCGGGGACAGGCGCGTACGAGCAGTACTTC CASSGTGAYEQYF
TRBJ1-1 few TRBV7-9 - TGTGCCAGCAGCTTAGAGGTGTTTACAGGGACGAACACTGAAGCTTTCTTT CASSLEVFTGTNTEAFF
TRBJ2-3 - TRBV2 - TGTGCCAGCAGCGGGCCGGCAGGGGGCACAGATACGCAGTATTTT CASSGPAGGTDTQYF
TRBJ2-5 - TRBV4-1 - TGCGCCAGCAGCCAAGGATGGGGGGGCGCGGGAGAGACCCAGTACTTC CASSQGWGGAGETQYF
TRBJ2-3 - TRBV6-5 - TGTGCCAGCAGTCGGACAGTACCTCGCACAGATACGCAGTATTTT CASSRTVPRTDTQYF
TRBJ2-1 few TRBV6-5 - TGTGCCAGCAGTTCGTCCTATGAGCAGTTCTTC CASSSSYEQFF
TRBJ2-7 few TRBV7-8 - TGTGCCAGCAGCGCGGGACGGTCGGTCGCCGAGCAGTACTTC CASSAGRSVAEQYF
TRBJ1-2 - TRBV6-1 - TGTGCCAGCAGTCCCCGGCCCGGGGGGACCTATGGCTACACCTTC CASSPRPGGTYGYTF
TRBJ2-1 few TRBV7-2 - TGTGCCAGCAGCCCAGGTTACCTCATCTGGGCTGAGCAGTTCTTC CASSPGYLIWAEQFF
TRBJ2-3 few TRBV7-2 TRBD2 TGTGCCAGCAGCTTAGCGTCTAGCGGGAGTACAGATACGCAGTATTTT CASSLASSGSTDTQYF
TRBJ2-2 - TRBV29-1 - TGCAGCGTTTGGACGCCCACCGGGGAGCTGTTTTTT CSVWTPTGELFF
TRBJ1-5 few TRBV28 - TGTGCCAGCAGTTTTTTCAGGGCCCCGCGAGGTCAGCCCCAGCATTTT CASSFFRAPRGQPQHF
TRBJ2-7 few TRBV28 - TGTGCCAGCAGGCGGATGTCCTCCTACGAGCAGTACTTC CASRRMSSYEQYF
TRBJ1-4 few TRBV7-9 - TGTGCCAGCAGCTTAGAAGGCGGACTCAATGAAAAACTGTTTTTT CASSLEGGLNEKLFF
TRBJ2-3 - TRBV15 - TGTGCCACCAGCAGAAGAGCGGGCCTCACAGATACGCAGTATTTT CATSRRAGLTDTQYF
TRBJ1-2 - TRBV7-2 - TGTGCCAGCAGCTTAGCCTTGGGAAACTATGGCTACACCTTC CASSLALGNYGYTF
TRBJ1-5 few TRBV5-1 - TGCGCCAGCAGCTCAGTCCCGGGGCCCAATCAGCCCCAGCATTTT CASSSVPGPNQPQHF
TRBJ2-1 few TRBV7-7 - TGTGCTAGCAGCCGGACGGAATACAATGAGCAGTTCTTC CASSRTEYNEQFF
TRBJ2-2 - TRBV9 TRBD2 TGTGCCAGCAGCCCACTAGCGGGGGCGAACACCGGGGAGCTGTTTTTT CASSPLAGANTGELFF
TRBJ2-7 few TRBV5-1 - TGCGCCAGCAGTCTCGTACAGGGTACCTACGAGCAGTACTTC CASSLVQGTYEQYF
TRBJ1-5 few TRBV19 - TGTGCCAGTAGTGGTAGCAATCAGCCCCAGCATTTT CASSGSNQPQHF
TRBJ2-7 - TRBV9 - TGTGCCAGCAGCGTAGCCCAGGGTAAGGACTACGAGCAGTACTTC CASSVAQGKDYEQYF
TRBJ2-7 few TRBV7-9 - TGTGCCAGCAGCCGAGGAAAGTACGAGCAGTACTTC CASSRGKYEQYF
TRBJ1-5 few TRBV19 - TGTGCCAGTACCATACAGCGCAATCAGCCCCAGCATTTT CASTIQRNQPQHF
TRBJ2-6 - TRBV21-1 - TGTGCCAGCAGCAAAGCGGCGAAAGAGAAGGCAGGGGGCGCTGGGGCCAACGTCCTGACTTTC CASSKAAKEKAGGAGANVLTF
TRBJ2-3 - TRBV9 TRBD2 TGTGCCAGCAGCGATAGCGGGAGAACAGATACGCAGTATTTT CASSDSGRTDTQYF
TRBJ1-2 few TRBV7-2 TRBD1 TGTGCCAGCAGCTTAGACAGGGGATACTATGGCTACACCTTC CASSLDRGYYGYTF
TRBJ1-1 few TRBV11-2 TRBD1 TGTGCCAGCAGCTTCACAGGGGGGAACACTGAAGCTTTCTTT CASSFTGGNTEAFF
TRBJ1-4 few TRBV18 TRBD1 TGTGCCAGCTCACACGGACAGGGAAAGGAAAAACTGTTTTTT CASSHGQGKEKLFF
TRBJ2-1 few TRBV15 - TGTGCCACCAGCAGACCCCGCGGGGCCTTTCAGTTCTTC CATSRPRGAFQFF
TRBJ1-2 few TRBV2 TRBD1 TGTGCCAGCAGTGGGGGACAGGGGTCCTATGGCTACACCTTC CASSGGQGSYGYTF
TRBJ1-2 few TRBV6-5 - TGTGCCAGCAGTTACAGAAAAAGGGGGGCCTATGGCTACACCTTC CASSYRKRGAYGYTF
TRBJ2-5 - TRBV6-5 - TGTGCCAGCAGTTCCAGGGGTGAGACCCAGTACTTC CASSSRGETQYF
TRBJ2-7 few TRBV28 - TGTGCCAGCAGTCCGCGCGGACGGATATACGAGCAGTACTTC CASSPRGRIYEQYF
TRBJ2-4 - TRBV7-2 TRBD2 TGTGCCAGCAGCACTACTAGCGGAGAAAACATTCAGTACTTC CASSTTSGENIQYF